The 18 T cell receptor beta chains below come from one sample, sequenced in a study of blood T cell repertoires in COVID-19. The method was immunoSEQ multiplex PCR; TCRdb's version includes in-frame clones alone and lacks a portion of them. The sample records about 150,000 clones, approximately 85% being singletons. Material for sequencing was peripheral blood. These receptors originate from a man aged 60 to 69 with COVID-19, enrolled during active disease.

The chain couples TRBV29-1 to TRBJ2-5, with D possibly TRBD2 on 6 matching bases. With 2 bases removed from V and 5 bases from J, the gap between germline ends came to 12 bases. Germline V gives CDR1 SQVTM, CDR2 ANQGSEA. CDR3 size: 13 residues. Here the CDR3 DNA reads TGCAGCGTTGAACCGACGGCGGGGGAGACCCAGTACTTC. This sequence encodes CSVEPTAGETQYF.

This clone is a singleton in its sample. The chain joins TRBV2 to TRBJ2-1, with 13 bases matching TRBD2. The germline V gene encodes CDR1 SNHLY and CDR2 FYNNEI. The V segment lost 6 bases and the J segment 7 bases; nucleotides outside the gene matches: 9. The CDR3 totals 16 residues. CDR3 region: CASRAILAGGRNEQFF. For the CDR3, the DNA is TGTGCCAGCAGGGCCATACTAGCGGGAGGGAGGAATGAGCAGTTCTTC. Together with reference TRBV2 and TRBJ2-1, the CDR3 gives the full variable domain: EPEVTQTPSHQVTQMGQEVILRCVPISNHLYFYWYRQILGQKVEFLVSFYNNEISEKSEIFDDQFSVERPDGSNFTLKIRSTKLEDSAMYFCASRAILAGGRNEQFFGPGTRLTVL.

The chain uses TRBV28 and TRBJ1-6; 12 bases map to TRBD1. The junction had 8 bases not matched to a gene; V was cut back by 1 base and J by 10 bases. Germline lookup yields CDR1 MDHEN and CDR2 SYDVKM. This CDR3 spans 17 amino acids. The CDR3 region has the DNA TGTGCCAGCAGTTTATCCGCCGGGACAGGGGGCCGGTCACCCCTCCACTTT. This gives the protein CASSLSAGTGGRSPLHF.

V gene TRBV21-1 combines with J gene TRBJ2-1; the table calls TRBD2, which could not be checked here. TRBV21-1 is noted as a pseudogene. This CDR3 region has 17 residues. The CDR3 region has the DNA TGTGCCAGCAGCAAAGGTAGCGGGGGGGCCCTCTGGAATGAGCAGTTCTTC. Its protein product is CASSKGSGGALWNEQFF.

The chain recombines TRBV5-4 with TRBJ1-6; TRBD1 might be the D (6 bases). V lost 2 bases, J lost 4 bases, and 10 bases lay in between. The CDR3 runs 15 residues. Germline-derived CDR1 and CDR2 are SGHNT and YYREEE (reference sequence). CDR3 region: CASSLETGYNSPLHF. CDR3 in DNA: TGTGCCAGCAGCTTAGAGACAGGTTATAATTCACCCCTCCACTTT.

The genes are TRBV6-5 and TRBJ2-1; 7 bases map to TRBD2. The V gene end was trimmed by 2 bases and the J gene end by 8 bases; junction bases not matched to a gene: 9. The CDR3 loop spans 15 amino acids. From germline, CDR1 is MNHEY and CDR2 SVGAGI. The CDR3, as DNA: TGTGCCAGCAGTTACCGGGACCCGGGGAGGGATGAGCAGTTCTTC. It is translated as CASSYRDPGRDEQFF.

This clone was observed once. The chain couples TRBV27 to TRBJ2-2; D is perhaps TRBD1 (6 bases). The germline V and J ends were trimmed by 7 bases and 4 bases, with 13 bases remaining between them. This CDR3 is 14 amino acids long. Germline lookup yields CDR1 MNHEY and CDR2 SMNVEV (reference sequence). The CDR3 DNA follows: TGTGCCAGCACCCCCCGGACAGCCACCGGGGAGCTGTTTTTT. Translation: CASTPRTATGELFF.

The chain has TRBV2 and TRBJ1-2; TRBD1 agrees at 9 bases. This CDR3 contains 15 residues. The ends lost 2 bases at V and 3 bases at J; junction bases unmatched: 4. Germline V gives CDR1 SNHLY, CDR2 FYNNEI. The CDR3 loop is CASSESTGGDYGYTF. The CDR3 DNA follows: TGTGCCAGCAGTGAATCGACAGGGGGGGACTATGGCTACACCTTC.

V and J are TRBV9 and TRBJ2-6, with D possibly being TRBD2 (5 bases). The V and J ends lost 3 bases and 0 bases respectively, with 16 bases between them. The CDR3 runs to 18 residues. CDR1 is SGDLS, CDR2 YYNGEE, per germline. CDR3 DNA sequence: TGTGCCAGCAGCGATCGGGCCGGGGTAAGCTCTGGGGCCAACGTCCTGACTTTC. This translates into CASSDRAGVSSGANVLTF.

The chain combines TRBV24-1 with TRBJ1-2; D not certain. In germline, CDR1 is KGHDR, CDR2 SFDVKD. The ends were cut back, 4 bases at V and 1 base at J, with 3 bases in the middle. There are 12 residues in the CDR3. DNA of the CDR3: TGTGCCACCAGTGACAGTAACTATGGCTACACCTTC. This codes for CATSDSNYGYTF.

V is TRBV7-2 and J is TRBJ1-5, with D possibly being TRBD1 (6 bases). From germline, CDR1 is SGHTA and CDR2 FQGNSA. V dropped 5 bases and J dropped 7 bases, with 18 bases sitting between them. The CDR3 is made up of 15 amino acids. CDR3 in DNA: TGTGCCAGCAGCATTCAACAGGGAAGCAGGCAGCCCCAGCATTTT. Protein sequence: CASSIQQGSRQPQHF.

The chain links TRBV19 to TRBJ2-5; TRBD1 matches at 7 bases. Trimming took 10 bases from V and 2 from J; bases not matched to a gene: 10. Per germline, CDR1 LNHDA and CDR2 SQIVND (reference sequence). The CDR3 length is 14 residues. CDR3 region: CATRVPGQQETQYF. The CDR3 coding sequence is TGTGCCACCCGAGTTCCGGGACAGCAAGAGACCCAGTACTTC.

The chain carries TRBV10-3 and TRBJ1-5; 10 nucleotides align to TRBD1. In germline, CDR1 is ENHRY, CDR2 SYGVKD. V was pared by 9 bases and J by 4 bases, with 9 bases of the junction left unmatched. The CDR3 is 15 residues long. CDR3 residues: CAIQSGTGVNQPQHF. DNA for the CDR3: TGTGCCATTCAGTCCGGGACAGGGGTAAATCAGCCCCAGCATTTT.

This clone has only one observation. V and J are TRBV28 and TRBJ1-2; D is perhaps TRBD1 (6 bases). Between the trimmed V and J ends, which lost 4 bases and 7 bases, there was a span of 22 bases. The CDR3 consists of 16 residues. Germline lookup yields CDR1 MDHEN and CDR2 SYDVKM. Here the CDR3 reads CASSSHLTGTIVGYTF. As DNA, the CDR3 is TGTGCCAGCAGTTCCCACCTTACAGGGACGATCGTTGGCTACACCTTC.

CDR3 sequence: CASSQGLAGGREQYF. CDR3 nucleotide sequence: TGCGCCAGCAGCCAGGGACTAGCGGGAGGCCGCGAGCAGTACTTC. V gene TRBV4-1 combines with J gene TRBJ2-7; 15 nucleotides align to TRBD2. V shed 3 bases, J shed 6 bases, and the junction held 3 bases outside the gene matches. Germline CDR1 reads MGHRA; CDR2 reads YSYEKL. The CDR3 is made up of 15 amino acids.

The table lists this clone with a count of one. The CDR3 sequence: CASSQVGRNTGELFF. The DNA of the CDR3 is TGCGCCAGCAGCCAAGTGGGGCGGAACACCGGGGAGCTGTTTTTT. V is TRBV4-3 and J is TRBJ2-2; possibly TRBD1 for D (5 bases). The V gene lost 1 base and the J gene lost 1 base, with 7 bases spanning the gap. This CDR3 has 15 residues. Germline-derived CDR1 and CDR2 are LGHNA and YSLEER.

The gene calls are TRBV10-2 and TRBJ2-2; 8 bases fit TRBD2. The CDR3 contains 15 residues. Germline assignment: CDR1 WSHSY and CDR2 SAAADI. V dropped 7 bases and J dropped 0; count of bases not matched to a gene: 4. In DNA form, the CDR3 reads TGCGCCAGCACTAGCGGGTCCCCGAACACCGGGGAGCTGTTTTTT. Residues: CASTSGSPNTGELFF.

The V call is TRBV27, the J call TRBJ1-6; D gene uncertain. Germline values: CDR1 MNHEY, CDR2 SMNVEV (reference sequence). This CDR3 comprises 15 residues. The V end was cut by 3 bases, the J end by 7 bases, with 13 bases between. The CDR3, as DNA: TGTGCCAGCAGTTTCTGGCAGGTCAAAAATTCACCCCTCCACTTT. Amino acids: CASSFWQVKNSPLHF.